This TCR beta chain derives from a study of shared clonotypes between healthy human individuals. Across the whole study: Used for every donor were three CD4 naive, three CD4 memory, two CD8 naive and one CD8 memory plate. Study observations and caveats: The authors sampled blood alone, and tissue repertoires likely differ. Non-shared clonotypes were found to have lower generation probabilities than the clonotypes that were shared by all four of the sorted-subset donors.

The germline V gene encodes CDR1 SGHTS and CDR2 YDEGEE. This CDR3 contains 14 residues. The V end lost 0 bases, the J end lost 4 bases, and 7 bases lay between the germline ends. With respect to this clone: The antigen is not known.

Method: immunoSEQ multiplex PCR; TCRdb's copy keeps in-frame clones and lacks some. In the table there are some 1.5 million clones, nearly 99% of which are singletons. The source is a man aged 25-40 years in good health. This chain uses TRBV5-8 with TRBJ1-4; D gene uncertain. Specimen: naive CD4+ T cells sorted from blood. The subset was: CD45RA+ positively selected. The CDR3 DNA is TGTGCCAGCAGCTTGGCACAGCATAATGAAAAACTGTTTTTT. This encodes CASSLAQHNEKLFF.